The clone carrying this T cell receptor beta chain was seen ten or more times. Its antigen is unidentified. The data originate from a study of T-cell reconstitution after alpha-beta-depleted transplantation in children. Study-wide findings and caveats: T-cell counts and diversity at one year following transplant were attributed mainly to newly produced T cells. Surviving thymic progenitors and recipient T cells were the source of high TCRbeta diversity at day 60 in some patients. After transplant, at about two months, alpha-beta T cells were reportedly derived from several hundred expanded graft clones.

This sample's TCRbeta library carried unique molecular identifier barcodes. Each CDR3 protein is one row after TCRdb ran MiXCR on the PCR reads. The profile shows hundreds of thousands of distinct CDR3 sequences, over 9.5% of them singletons. This TCR derives from a child aged 2-15 years with inherited bone marrow failure, due to receive a stem cell transplant. The sample here was PBMCs, taken before TCRalphabeta/CD19-depleted stem cell transplant.

CDR3 amino acids: CATSYTASQPQHF. CDR3 nucleotide sequence: TGTGCCACCAGCTACACAGCGTCTCAGCCCCAGCATTTT. The V call is TRBV15, the J call TRBJ1-5; D is unclear. The V and J ends lost 5 bases and 6 bases respectively, with 11 bases between them. Germline V gives CDR1 LNHNV, CDR2 YYDKDF (reference sequence). This CDR3 is 13 amino acids long.